This TCR beta chain was found in a study of T cell responses to AZD1222 COVID-19 vaccine. Study findings and constraints: Spike-specific TCRs gained breadth and depth after people received two AZD1222 doses.

Using immunoSEQ multiplex PCR, the repertoire was profiled, and TCRdb retains in-frame clones only, with some absent. Found here are 130,000 to 150,000 clones, 85% to 90% of them singletons; the top ten hold 5.5%. Of note for this clone: Its specificity is unknown.

Germline assignment: CDR1 KGHDR and CDR2 SFDVKD. This CDR3 is built from 16 residues. The ends lost 7 bases at V and 2 bases at J; junction bases unmatched: 10. The sequence was collected from an adult in good health. Sequences were derived from peripheral blood, sampled on day 0 of AZD1222 vaccination. This rearrangement joins TRBV24-1 to TRBJ2-5; TRBD2 matches at 9 bases. CDR3 nucleotide sequence: TGTGCCACCAGGGGAAACCAGCGGGGGGTTCAAGAGACCCAGTACTTC. It specifies CATRGNQRGVQETQYF.